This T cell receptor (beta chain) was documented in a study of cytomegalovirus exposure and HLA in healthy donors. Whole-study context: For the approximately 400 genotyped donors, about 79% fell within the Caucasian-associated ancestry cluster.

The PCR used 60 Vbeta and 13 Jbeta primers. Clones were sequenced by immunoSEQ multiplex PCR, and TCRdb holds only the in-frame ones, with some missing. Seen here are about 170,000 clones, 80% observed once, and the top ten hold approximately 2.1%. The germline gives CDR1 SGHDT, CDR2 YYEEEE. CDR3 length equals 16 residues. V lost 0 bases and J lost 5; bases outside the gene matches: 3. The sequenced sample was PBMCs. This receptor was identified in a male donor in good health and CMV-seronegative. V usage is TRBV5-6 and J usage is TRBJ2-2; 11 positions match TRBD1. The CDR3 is CASSLAGQGGTGELFF. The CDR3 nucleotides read TGTGCCAGCAGCTTGGCGGGACAGGGGGGTACCGGGGAGCTGTTTTTT.